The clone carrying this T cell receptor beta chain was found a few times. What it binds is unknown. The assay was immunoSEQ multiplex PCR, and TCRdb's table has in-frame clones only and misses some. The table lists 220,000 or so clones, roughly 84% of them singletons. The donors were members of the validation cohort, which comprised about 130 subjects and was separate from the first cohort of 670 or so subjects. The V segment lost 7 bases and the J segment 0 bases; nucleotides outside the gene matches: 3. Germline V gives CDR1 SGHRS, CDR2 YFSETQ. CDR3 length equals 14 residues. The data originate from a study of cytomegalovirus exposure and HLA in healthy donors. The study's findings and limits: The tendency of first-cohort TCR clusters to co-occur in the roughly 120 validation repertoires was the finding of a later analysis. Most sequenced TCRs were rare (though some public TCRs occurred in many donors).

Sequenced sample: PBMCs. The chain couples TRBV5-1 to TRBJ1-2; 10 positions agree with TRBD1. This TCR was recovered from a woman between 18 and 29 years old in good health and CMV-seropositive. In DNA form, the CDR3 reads TGCGCCAGCCACGGGACAGGGGCTAACTATGGCTACACCTTC. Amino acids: CASHGTGANYGYTF.